This TCR beta chain was obtained from a study of T cells in Graves' hyperthyroidism and ophthalmopathy. Researchers amplified the TCR beta CDR3 regions from RNA transcripts. In the first-round RT-PCR of the TCR CDR3, the HTBI primer set was used. A single record per CDR3 protein comes from TCRdb applying MiXCR to the multiplex PCR reads. The table lists hundreds of thousands of distinct CDR3 sequences, 25% of them singletons. The authors deemed Graves' hyperthyroidism stable absent ophthalmopathy progression within 18 months. Using around 10 ml of fresh peripheral blood, PBMCs were prepared. Trimming took 1 base from V and 7 from J; bases not matched to a gene: 4. The CDR3 totals 16 residues. The germline V gene encodes CDR1 MGHRA and CDR2 YSYEKL. This clonotype was counted only a few times.

This clonotype was obtained from a middle-aged man with Graves' hyperthyroidism. The specimen sequenced was blood. The chain is built from TRBV4-1 and TRBJ2-1; TRBD2 agrees at 13 bases. DNA for the CDR3: TGCGCCAGCAGCCAAGGCCGGACTAGCGGGAGTAATGAGCAGTTCTTC. Amino acids: CASSQGRTSGSNEQFF.